This T cell receptor (beta chain) was sequenced for a study of cytomegalovirus exposure and HLA in healthy donors. Study-level findings and limits: CMV serostatus stood as the only immune exposure information on hand. Investigators reported approximately 170 TCR beta chains as tied to cytomegalovirus.

Points on this clone: Its cognate antigen is unknown.

The study ran its PCR with 60 Vbeta and 13 Jbeta primers. The assay was immunoSEQ multiplex PCR, and TCRdb's table has in-frame clones only and misses some. The repertoire has 200,000 to 250,000 clones, 65% to 90% of them found once; the top ten carry 1.4%. In germline, CDR1 is SGDLS, CDR2 YYNGEE. The CDR3 contains 16 residues. V was pared by 3 bases and J by 6 bases, with 11 bases of the junction left unmatched. This TCR was recovered from a girl between 5 and 17 years old in good health and CMV-seronegative. The rearrangement joins TRBV9 to TRBJ2-1, with 8 nucleotides matching TRBD2. Sequencing was done on a sample of PBMCs. The CDR3 sequence is CASSATSGTSGNEQFF. The CDR3 region has the DNA TGTGCCAGCAGCGCGACTTCCGGGACTAGTGGCAATGAGCAGTTCTTC. Using reference TRBV9 and TRBJ2-1 for the parts outside the CDR3, the full variable domain is DSGVTQTPKHLITATGQRVTLRCSPRSGDLSVYWYQQSLDQGLQFLIQYYNGEERAKGNILERFSAQQFPDLHSELNLSSLELGDSALYFCASSATSGTSGNEQFFGPGTRLTVL.